Listed here is a single TCR beta chain. This sample is part of a study of shared clonotypes between healthy human individuals. CDR3 length: 12 residues. CDR1 SGHAT and CDR2 FQNNGV come from the germline V gene. J gave up 3 bases and V 8 bases, and 1 base lay outside the gene matches. CD45RO-negative cells were positively selected for CCR7, leaving out terminally differentiated effector memory CD45RA+ cells. Nashville, Tennessee was home to all donors, each a Caucasian adult. Assay used: immunoSEQ multiplex PCR; TCRdb lists only in-frame clones, some missing. The sample has about 820,000 clones, 85% to 95% seen once; the top ten hold less than 25%.

The chain has TRBV11-2 and TRBJ2-4, with 7 bases fitting TRBD2. This receptor was identified in a young man in good health. Sequences were obtained from naive CD8+ T cells sorted from blood. As DNA, the CDR3 is TGTGCCAGCTGCGGGGGCAAAAACATTCAGTACTTC. The encoded protein is CASCGGKNIQYF. The whole variable domain, filled in from reference TRBV11-2 and TRBJ2-4, reads EAGVAQSPRYKIIEKRQSVAFWCNPISGHATLYWYQQILGQGPKLLIQFQNNGVVDDSQLPKDRFSAERLKGVDSTLKIQPAKLEDSAVYLCASCGGKNIQYFGAGTRLSVL.